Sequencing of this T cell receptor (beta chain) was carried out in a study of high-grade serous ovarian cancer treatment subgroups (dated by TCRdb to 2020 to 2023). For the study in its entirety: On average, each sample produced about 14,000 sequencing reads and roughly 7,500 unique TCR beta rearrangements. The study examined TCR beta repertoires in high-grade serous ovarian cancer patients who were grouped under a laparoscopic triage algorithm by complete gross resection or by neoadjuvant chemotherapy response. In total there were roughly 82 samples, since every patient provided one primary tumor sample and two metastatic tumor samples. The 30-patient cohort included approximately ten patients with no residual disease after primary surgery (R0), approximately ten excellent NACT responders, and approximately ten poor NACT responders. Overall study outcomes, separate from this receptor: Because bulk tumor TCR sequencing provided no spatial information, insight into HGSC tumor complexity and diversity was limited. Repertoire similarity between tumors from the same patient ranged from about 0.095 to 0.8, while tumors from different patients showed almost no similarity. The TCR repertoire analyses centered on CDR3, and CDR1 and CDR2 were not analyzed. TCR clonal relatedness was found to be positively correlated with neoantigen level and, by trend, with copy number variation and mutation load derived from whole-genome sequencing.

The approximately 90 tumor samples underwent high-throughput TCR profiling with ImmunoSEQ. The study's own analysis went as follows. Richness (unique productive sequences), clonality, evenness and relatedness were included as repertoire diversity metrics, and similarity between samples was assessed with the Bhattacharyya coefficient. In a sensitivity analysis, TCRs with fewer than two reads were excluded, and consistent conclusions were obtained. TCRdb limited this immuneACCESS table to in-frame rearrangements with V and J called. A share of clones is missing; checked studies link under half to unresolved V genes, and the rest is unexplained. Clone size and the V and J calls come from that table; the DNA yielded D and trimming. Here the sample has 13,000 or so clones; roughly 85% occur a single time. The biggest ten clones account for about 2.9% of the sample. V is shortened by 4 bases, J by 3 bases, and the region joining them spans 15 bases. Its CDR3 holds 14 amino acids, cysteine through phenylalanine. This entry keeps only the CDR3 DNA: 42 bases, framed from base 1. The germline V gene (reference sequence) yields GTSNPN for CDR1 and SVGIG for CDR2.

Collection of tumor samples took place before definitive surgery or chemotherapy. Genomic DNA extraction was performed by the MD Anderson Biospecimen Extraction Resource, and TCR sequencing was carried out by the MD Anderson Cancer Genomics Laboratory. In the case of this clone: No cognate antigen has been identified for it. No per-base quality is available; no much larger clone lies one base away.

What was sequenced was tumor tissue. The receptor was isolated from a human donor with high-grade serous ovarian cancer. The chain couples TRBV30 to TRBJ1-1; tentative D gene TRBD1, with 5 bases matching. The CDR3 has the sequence CAWKSPGGYTEAFF. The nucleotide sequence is TGTGCCTGGAAATCCCCGGGGGGTTACACTGAAGCTTTCTTT.